The rows below give T cell receptor beta chains drawn from one sample of a study of blood T cell repertoires in COVID-19. The method was immunoSEQ multiplex PCR; TCRdb's version includes in-frame clones alone and lacks a portion of them. Of 60,000 to 80,000 clones detected, 75% to 90% appear once; the ten largest clones hold around 0.6%. Sequences were obtained from peripheral blood. These receptors all stem from a man aged 55 to 70 with acute or convalescent COVID-19. Each CDR3 is given with its conserved first and last residue. The D gene is left open where the match is weak. Where a row states a size, it is once, few, many or the class of an expanded clone; other rows omit it.

V,size,J,D,DNA,CDR3
TRBV12-3/TRBV12-4,.,TRBJ1-2,.,TGTGCCAGCACCCTGGGGACAAATGGCCACACCTTC,CASTLGTNGHTF
TRBV4-2,.,TRBJ2-7,TRBD1,TGTGCCAGCAGCCAAGAGGGACAGATCTCCTACGAGCAGTACTTC,CASSQEGQISYEQYF
TRBV6-2/TRBV6-3,.,TRBJ1-6,.,TGTGCCAGCAGCCTACTCAGGGATTATAATTCACCCCTCCACTTT,CASSLLRDYNSPLHF
TRBV5-4,.,TRBJ1-1,.,TGTGCCAGCAGCGGTCCGGGAGCCGAGAACACTGAAGCTTTCTTT,CASSGPGAENTEAFF
TRBV3-1/TRBV3-2,.,TRBJ2-2,.,TGTGCCAGCAGCCAAGTAGGCCAGGGAACCGGGGAGCTGTTTTTT,CASSQVGQGTGELFF
TRBV7-2,.,TRBJ2-3,.,TGTGCCAGCAGCTTCCAAAAGGGGTGGTTAGATACGCAGTATTTT,CASSFQKGWLDTQYF
TRBV24-1,.,TRBJ2-2,TRBD2,TGTGCCACCAGTGATTTTGGGTCAGGCGGGAGGGCCTATATCGGGGAGCTGTTTTTT,CATSDFGSGGRAYIGELFF
TRBV6-1,once,TRBJ2-5,.,TGTGCCAGCAGTGAAGGGTTGCTGGCGGGCCCGGAGACCCAGTACTTC,CASSEGLLAGPETQYF
TRBV20-1,.,TRBJ2-2,.,TGCAGTGCTAGTGATATGGGGCCTAGCACCGGGGAGCTGTTTTTT,CSASDMGPSTGELFF
TRBV5-1,.,TRBJ2-2,TRBD2,TGCGCCAGCAGCTTGGGGACTAGCACCGGGGAGCTGTTTTTT,CASSLGTSTGELFF
TRBV18,.,TRBJ2-5,TRBD2,TGTGCCAGCTCACCGGTACTAGCGGGGGGCCAAGAGACCCAGTACTTC,CASSPVLAGGQETQYF
TRBV29-1,once,TRBJ1-4,TRBD1,TGCAGCGTTAGAACAGGGGGAGGAACTAATGAAAAACTGTTTTTT,CSVRTGGGTNEKLFF
TRBV5-1,.,TRBJ2-5,TRBD2,TGCGCCAGCAATAGCGGGGGAAGGCAAGAGACCCAGTACTTC,CASNSGGRQETQYF
TRBV29-1,.,TRBJ2-7,.,TGCAGCGTTGAAGATTTCCCAGAGCAGTACTTC,CSVEDFPEQYF
TRBV5-5,.,TRBJ2-3,TRBD1,TGTGCCAGCAGCATGGGACAGGTAGCAGATACGCAGTATTTT,CASSMGQVADTQYF
TRBV21-1,many,TRBJ2-7,.,TGTGCCAGACAGGGGCTCTACGAGCAGTACTTC,CARQGLYEQYF
TRBV7-3,.,TRBJ1-6,TRBD1,TGTGCCAGCAGCACTGACAGGGGCTCACCCCTCCACTTT,CASSTDRGSPLHF
TRBV14,.,TRBJ2-2,TRBD2,TGTGCCAGCAGCCAAGATTACGCCGGGACTAGCGGGAGGAACACCGGGGAGCTGTTTTTT,CASSQDYAGTSGRNTGELFF
TRBV9,few,TRBJ1-2,TRBD1,TGTGCCAGCAGCCTAGGACAGGGGGCGTATGAGGGCTACACCTTC,CASSLGQGAYEGYTF
TRBV29-1,.,TRBJ2-3,TRBD1,TGCAGCGCTACGACAGGGGGAAACACAGATACGCAGTATTTT,CSATTGGNTDTQYF
TRBV6-5,once,TRBJ2-1,.,TGTGCCAGCAGTTACTCATTAAACAATGAGCAGTTCTTC,CASSYSLNNEQFF
TRBV2,.,TRBJ2-3,TRBD1,TGTGCCAGCAGTGATAGGGGACAGGGGAAGGTTACGCAGTATTTT,CASSDRGQGKVTQYF
TRBV10-1,.,TRBJ1-1,.,TGCGCCAGCAGTGAATCTGGGGTCGGGGCTGAAGCTTTCTTT,CASSESGVGAEAFF
TRBV5-6,once,TRBJ2-1,.,TGTGCCAGCAGCTTGTATGGCCAGAGACCAGGGAATGAGCAGTTCTTC,CASSLYGQRPGNEQFF
TRBV14,.,TRBJ2-2,TRBD2,TGTGCCAGCAGCCAAGGGACTAGCGGGGTTCTTGGGGAGCTGTTTTTT,CASSQGTSGVLGELFF
TRBV28,.,TRBJ1-3,.,TGTGCCAGCAGTTCCTACCTAGTAGGTGGAAACACCATATATTTT,CASSSYLVGGNTIYF
TRBV5-8,.,TRBJ1-4,TRBD1,TGTGCCAGCAGCGGGCGGACAGGGGGTGGCGAAAAACTGTTTTTT,CASSGRTGGGEKLFF
TRBV23-1,.,TRBJ1-1,TRBD1,TGCGCCAGCAGTCAATCGAGGCCGCGACAGGGCACTGAAGCTTTCTTT,CASSQSRPRQGTEAFF
TRBV18,.,TRBJ2-1,.,TGTGCCAGCTCACCCGAAGCAGGGATCTTATACAATGAGCAGTTCTTC,CASSPEAGILYNEQFF
TRBV10-1,.,TRBJ1-2,.,TGCGCCAGCAGTGAGTCGGGGAGCCCCAGGGGCTACACCTTC,CASSESGSPRGYTF
TRBV28,.,TRBJ1-5,.,TGTGCCAGCAGTTCCCCCTCGGGGGGGAGCAATCAGCCCCAGCATTTT,CASSSPSGGSNQPQHF
TRBV27,.,TRBJ1-4,.,TGTGCCAGCAGTTTCGGGGGGAATGGGTATGAAAAACTGTTTTTT,CASSFGGNGYEKLFF
TRBV7-2,once,TRBJ1-6,.,TGTGCCAGCAGCTTACAGGGGTCCCCCTATAATTCACCCCTCCACTTT,CASSLQGSPYNSPLHF
TRBV3-1/TRBV3-2,.,TRBJ2-5,.,TGTGCCAGCAGCCAAGATCCCACAGGGATCGGAGGAGAGACCCAGTACTTC,CASSQDPTGIGGETQYF
TRBV30,.,TRBJ2-7,TRBD2,TGTGCCTGGAGTGGACTAGCCACCTACGAGCAGTACTTC,CAWSGLATYEQYF
TRBV12-5,.,TRBJ2-5,.,TGTGCTAGTGGTTTGGGTCATTCCCAAGAGACCCAGTACTTC,CASGLGHSQETQYF
TRBV4-1,.,TRBJ2-1,TRBD2,TGCGCCAGCAGCCACCCGGCCGGGACAATAGCGGGAGTCTCCTACAATGAGCAGTTCTTC,CASSHPAGTIAGVSYNEQFF
TRBV2,once,TRBJ2-5,.,TGTGCCAGCAGTGCAGGCAGGGCAAACCAAGAGACCCAGTACTTC,CASSAGRANQETQYF
TRBV14,once,TRBJ2-1,TRBD2,TGTGCCAGCAGCCAAGGGGGACTAGCGGGGACCCAGTTCTTC,CASSQGGLAGTQFF
TRBV3-1/TRBV3-2,.,TRBJ1-5,.,TGTGCCAGCAGCCAGGGAGTCCGCAATCAGCCCCAGCATTTT,CASSQGVRNQPQHF
TRBV5-1,.,TRBJ1-2,.,TGCGCCAGCAGCTTGGGTGCAGGAAATAACTATGGCTACACCTTC,CASSLGAGNNYGYTF
TRBV9,.,TRBJ1-4,.,TGTGCCAGCAGCGTAGAGGCAGGGGCCCCTAATGAAAAACTGTTTTTT,CASSVEAGAPNEKLFF
TRBV3-1/TRBV3-2,.,TRBJ2-3,TRBD1,TGTGCCAGCAGCCAAGAGGGGACAGAGCGCACAGATACGCAGTATTTT,CASSQEGTERTDTQYF
TRBV6-5,.,TRBJ2-2,.,TGTGCCAGCAGTTCACAAGGGGGTATCACCGGGGAGCTGTTTTTT,CASSSQGGITGELFF
TRBV14,.,TRBJ1-2,.,TGTGCCAGCAGCCAAGTGCTCGGTGGTGGCTACACCTTC,CASSQVLGGGYTF
TRBV6-1,once,TRBJ1-2,.,TGTGCCAGCAGTGAATTTGGGGGGTCGAACTATGGCTACACCTTC,CASSEFGGSNYGYTF
TRBV29-1,few,TRBJ1-1,.,TGCAGCGTTGACCCCTCGGACAGCACTGAAGCTTTCTTT,CSVDPSDSTEAFF
TRBV5-6,once,TRBJ2-5,TRBD2,TGTGCCAGCAGCTTGGGGCTAGCGGGGGGTCGAAGCCAAGAGACCCAGTACTTC,CASSLGLAGGRSQETQYF
TRBV9,.,TRBJ2-6,.,TGTGCCAGCAGCGTGGGCGACACCTCTGGGGCCAACGTCCTGACTTTC,CASSVGDTSGANVLTF
TRBV4-2,.,TRBJ2-5,.,TGTGCCAGCAGCCATACGGTAGGCTCAGGGGAGACCCAGTACTTC,CASSHTVGSGETQYF
TRBV6-6,.,TRBJ1-1,TRBD1,TGTGCCACCTCGACAGGGTGGAACACTGAAGCTTTCTTT,CATSTGWNTEAFF
TRBV5-4,.,TRBJ1-4,.,TGTGCCAGCAGCTTGGGGGGGCTGGCTGAAAAACTGTTTTTT,CASSLGGLAEKLFF
TRBV27,.,TRBJ1-1,.,TGTGCCAGCAGTTTATCGGGACTCCCGAACACTGAAGCTTTCTTT,CASSLSGLPNTEAFF
TRBV5-1,.,TRBJ2-2,.,TGCGCCAGCAGCTTGGCTAGAACCGGGGAGCTGTTTTTT,CASSLARTGELFF
TRBV5-1,.,TRBJ2-7,TRBD2,TGCGCCAGCAGCAACAACCGGCGGGGGTCGTACGAGCAGTACTTC,CASSNNRRGSYEQYF